The clone carrying this T cell receptor beta chain was recorded a few times. Its antigen is undetermined. V lost 4 bases, J lost 1 base, and 16 bases lay in between. Per the germline V gene, CDR1 is SQVTM and CDR2 is ANQGSEA. The CDR3 is made up of 15 amino acids. One entry per CDR3 protein, called by TCRdb with MiXCR from the 5' RACE reads. The table includes some 900,000 distinct CDR3 sequences, approximately 13% detected once. This record comes from a study of identical twins. Findings and caveats of the study: Where beta out-of-frame sequences were concerned, excess twin sharing was weaker. These conclusions were based on statistical analysis (cross-sectional, not following the same donors).

This sample also appeared in a second study, on yellow fever vaccine responses in identical twins.

The sample was PBMCs. The clonotype originates from a woman in her late teens or twenties in good health. The chain uses TRBV29-1 and TRBJ1-1, with D maybe TRBD1 (6 bases). CDR3 sequence reads: CSVVVGGGPNTEAFF. CDR3 bases: TGCAGCGTTGTAGTCGGTGGGGGGCCGAACACTGAAGCTTTCTTT.